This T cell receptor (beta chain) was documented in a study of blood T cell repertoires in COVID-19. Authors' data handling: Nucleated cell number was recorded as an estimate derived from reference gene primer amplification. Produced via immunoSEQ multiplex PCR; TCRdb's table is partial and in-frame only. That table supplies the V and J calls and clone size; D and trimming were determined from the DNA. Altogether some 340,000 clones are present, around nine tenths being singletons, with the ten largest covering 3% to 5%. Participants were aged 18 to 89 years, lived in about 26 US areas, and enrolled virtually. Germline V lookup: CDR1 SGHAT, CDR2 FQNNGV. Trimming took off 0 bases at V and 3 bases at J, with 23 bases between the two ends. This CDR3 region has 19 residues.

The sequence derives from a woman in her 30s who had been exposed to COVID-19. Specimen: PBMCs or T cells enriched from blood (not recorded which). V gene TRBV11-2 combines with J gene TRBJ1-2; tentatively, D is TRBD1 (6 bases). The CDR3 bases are TGTGCCAGCAGCTTAGATTGGCGAGTGGGAACAGGGTCCCACTATGGCTACACCTTC. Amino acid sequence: CASSLDWRVGTGSHYGYTF.